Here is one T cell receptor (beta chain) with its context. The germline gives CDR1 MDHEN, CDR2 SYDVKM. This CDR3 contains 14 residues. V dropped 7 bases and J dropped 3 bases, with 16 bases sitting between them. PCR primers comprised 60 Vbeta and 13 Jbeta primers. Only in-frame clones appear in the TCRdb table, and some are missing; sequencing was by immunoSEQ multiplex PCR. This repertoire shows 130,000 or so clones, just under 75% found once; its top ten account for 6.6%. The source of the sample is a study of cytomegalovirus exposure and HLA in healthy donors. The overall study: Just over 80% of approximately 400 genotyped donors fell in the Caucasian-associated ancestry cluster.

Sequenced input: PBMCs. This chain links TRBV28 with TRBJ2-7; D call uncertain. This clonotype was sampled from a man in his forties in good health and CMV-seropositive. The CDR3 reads CASNARVLNYEQYF. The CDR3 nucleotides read TGTGCCAGCAACGCCCGGGTCTTAAACTACGAGCAGTACTTC.